Listed here are 31 T cell receptor beta chains from one sample, sequenced in a study of identical twins. Each CDR3 protein is one row after TCRdb ran MiXCR on the 5' RACE reads. The sample yields 400,000 or so distinct CDR3 sequences, around 9.7% seen once. The specimen sequenced was naive T cells sorted from blood. These receptors originate from a woman aged 45 to 65 in good health.

The V call is TRBV5-1, the J call TRBJ2-2; D remains ambiguous. Germline loops: CDR1 SGHRS, CDR2 YFSETQ. This CDR3 contains 15 residues. The V and J ends lost 0 bases and 0 bases respectively, with 6 bases between them. The CDR3 loop is CASSLGASNTGELFF. DNA of the CDR3: TGCGCCAGCAGCTTGGGGGCGTCGAACACCGGGGAGCTGTTTTTT.

In its sample, this clonotype was seen a few times. The chain employs TRBV11-1 and TRBJ2-3; 8 positions match TRBD2. This CDR3 has 15 amino acids. V lost 0 bases and J lost 9; bases outside the gene matches: 8. Germline CDR1 reads SGHAT; CDR2 reads FQDESV (reference sequence). In DNA form, the CDR3 reads TGTGCCAGCAGCTTAGCGTTTCTAGCGGGTGGAACGCAGTATTTT. It translates to CASSLAFLAGGTQYF.

The CDR3 spells CASSSEIWADTQYF. The CDR3 nucleotides are TGTGCCAGCAGCTCCGAGATTTGGGCGGATACGCAGTATTTT. V is TRBV3-1 and J is TRBJ2-3; unclear D gene. The CDR3 is 14 residues long. V was cut by 5 bases and J by 6 bases, with 15 bases left in between. Germline values: CDR1 LGHDT, CDR2 YNNKEL (reference sequence).

This sequence joins TRBV20-1 and TRBJ1-6; TRBD1 is a possible D gene (5 bases). Germline CDR1 and CDR2: DFQATT and SNEGSKA (reference sequence). Trimming took 3 bases from V and 7 from J, leaving 19 bases between them. The CDR3 has 16 amino acids. CDR3 sequence: CSARAPGRGGNSPLHF. The CDR3 nucleotides read TGCAGTGCTAGGGCCCCAGGGAGGGGTGGGAATTCACCCCTCCACTTT.

This clonotype was counted a few times. The CDR3 loop is CASTPRGTLFF. In DNA form, the CDR3 reads TGTGCCAGCACCCCGAGGGGGACCCTCTTCTTC. The rearrangement joins TRBV12-3 or TRBV12-4 to TRBJ2-1; a possible D gene is TRBD1 (6 bases). The V gene lost 7 bases and the J gene lost 16 bases, with 17 bases spanning the gap. The CDR3 has 11 residues.

This clonotype showed up just a few times. The chain recombines TRBV7-9 with TRBJ2-7; no clear D gene. The germline V and J ends were trimmed by 4 bases and 3 bases, with 10 bases remaining between them. Germline V gene lookup returns CDR1 SEHNR and CDR2 FQNEAQ (reference sequence). CDR3 length: 13 amino acids. CDR3 residues: CASSSNWDYEQYF. The DNA of the CDR3 is TGTGCCAGCAGCTCTAACTGGGACTACGAGCAGTACTTC.

This clonotype was found a few times. This sequence joins TRBV15 and TRBJ2-1; no clear D. CDR3 length: 18 residues. The V and J ends lost 0 bases and 8 bases respectively, with 23 bases between them. The germline gives CDR1 LNHNV, CDR2 YYDKDF (reference sequence). CDR3 DNA: TGTGCCACCAGCAGAGATATTACCTCCCCTCTAAGTAGACATGAGCAGTTCTTC. Translation: CATSRDITSPLSRHEQFF.

This clonotype was observed at least ten times. The chain combines TRBV29-1 with TRBJ1-2; D gene ambiguous. Germline CDR1 reads SQVTM; CDR2 reads ANQGSEA. Trimming removed 7 bases from V and 3 bases from J, with 15 bases in between. The CDR3 extends over 13 amino acids. The CDR3 bases are TGCAGCGCCTCACCTGGGATCGACTATGGCTACACCTTC. This translates into CSASPGIDYGYTF.

The chain couples TRBV4-1 to TRBJ2-6; 7 nucleotides line up with TRBD1. The trim removed 0 bases at V and 0 bases at J, leaving 5 bases unmatched. The germline V gene encodes CDR1 MGHRA and CDR2 YSYEKL. There are 18 residues in the CDR3. Written as DNA, the CDR3 is TGCGCCAGCAGCCAAGAGGGGGCAGGGGGCTCTGGGGCCAACGTCCTGACTTTC. It translates to CASSQEGAGGSGANVLTF.

The CDR3 spells CASSQWNRREEQFF. The DNA of the CDR3 is TGCGCCAGCAGCCAATGGAATAGGAGAGAGGAGCAGTTCTTC. The V call is TRBV4-1, the J call TRBJ2-1; D unresolved. The germline gives CDR1 MGHRA, CDR2 YSYEKL. There are 14 residues in the CDR3. Between the trimmed V and J ends, which lost 2 bases and 10 bases, there was a span of 15 bases.

The chain joins TRBV18 to TRBJ1-2; D unresolved. V lost 6 bases and J lost 2, with 10 bases in between. CDR3 length: 13 residues. CDR1 and CDR2 (germline): KGHSH, LQKENI. In nucleotides, the CDR3 is TGTGCCAGCTCCCCGGGATCCAACTATGGCTACACCTTC. Translation: CASSPGSNYGYTF. Variable domain in full (rest from reference TRBV18 and TRBJ1-2): NAGVMQNPRHLVRRRGQEARLRCSPMKGHSHVYWYRQLPEEGLKFMVYLQKENIIDESGMPKERFSAEFPKEGPSILRIQQVVRGDSAAYFCASSPGSNYGYTFGSGTRLTVV.

This clonotype was observed a few times. This chain uses TRBV19 with TRBJ2-5, with 10 bases lining up with TRBD2. This CDR3 region has 16 residues. The junction had 10 bases not matched to a gene; V was cut back by 6 bases and J by 3 bases. CDR1 and CDR2 from the germline V gene are LNHDA and SQIVND (reference sequence). The CDR3 DNA reads TGTGCCAGTAGCCAGAGCGGGAGGGCACCCAAAGAGACCCAGTACTTC. This sequence encodes CASSQSGRAPKETQYF.

This clonotype was observed at least ten times. CDR3 region: CASSLAGTGAYGELFF. The CDR3 DNA sequence: TGTGCCAGCAGCTTAGCGGGGACAGGGGCATACGGGGAGCTGTTTTTT. This chain uses TRBV11-1 with TRBJ2-2; 10 nucleotides agree with TRBD1. V was clipped by 0 bases and J by 7 bases; unmatched bases: 5. The CDR3 is 16 residues long. Per germline, CDR1 SGHAT and CDR2 FQDESV (reference sequence).

The rearrangement uses TRBV12-3 or TRBV12-4 and TRBJ2-1; tentative D call: TRBD2 (6 bases). This CDR3 region has 15 residues. The V end was cut by 7 bases, the J end by 6 bases, with 19 bases between. CDR3 amino acids: CASTPGARVSNEQFF. The DNA for the CDR3 is TGTGCCAGCACCCCGGGAGCCAGGGTGTCCAATGAGCAGTTCTTC.

The CDR3 nucleotides are TGCAGCGTTGAAGGTCTAGCGGGAGGAAACTACAATGAGCAGTTCTTC. This translates into CSVEGLAGGNYNEQFF. The J gene is TRBJ2-1, the V gene TRBV29-1; 11 bases fit TRBD2. The germline CDR1 and CDR2 sequences are SQVTM and ANQGSEA. The CDR3 covers 16 residues. V lost 1 base and J lost 3; bases outside the gene matches: 5.

The J gene is TRBJ1-5, the V gene TRBV20-1, with TRBD1 identical over 7 bases. The CDR3 is 18 amino acids. Germline V gene lookup returns CDR1 DFQATT and CDR2 SNEGSKA (reference sequence). The junction had 14 bases not matched to a gene; V was cut back by 1 base and J by 2 bases. The CDR3 sequence: CSARGALPTGEGNQPQHF. The CDR3 nucleotides are TGCAGTGCTAGAGGTGCCTTACCCACAGGGGAAGGCAATCAGCCCCAGCATTTT.

This clonotype was observed many times. V is TRBV29-1 and J is TRBJ2-1, with TRBD2 matching 13 bases. V trimming: 3 bases; J trimming: 8 bases; junction bases outside the gene matches: 4. Germline values: CDR1 SQVTM, CDR2 ANQGSEA. This CDR3 region has 14 residues. CDR3 residues: CSVDGLAGAYEQFF. CDR3 DNA: TGCAGCGTTGACGGACTAGCGGGAGCCTATGAGCAGTTCTTC.

This clonotype was seen a few times. The V and J genes are TRBV5-1 and TRBJ2-5; TRBD1 matches 7 bases. CDR3 size: 16 residues. Trimming at V came to 4 bases and at J to 7 bases, leaving 16 bases not matched to a gene. The germline V gene has CDR1 SGHRS and CDR2 YFSETQ. In DNA form, the CDR3 reads TGCGCCAGCAGCCTGGGACAGAACGAGTTTGAAGGGACCCAGTACTTC. As protein: CASSLGQNEFEGTQYF.

This clonotype has just a few counts. V gene TRBV4-2 combines with J gene TRBJ1-6, with TRBD1 matching over 10 bases. Germline V gene lookup returns CDR1 LGHNA and CDR2 YNFKEQ. With V trimmed by 3 bases and J by 10 bases, 12 bases remained unmatched. The CDR3 runs 17 residues. CDR3 amino acids: CASSQTIPRDRGSPLHF. The CDR3 bases are TGTGCCAGCAGCCAGACCATACCCCGGGACAGGGGATCACCCCTCCACTTT.

V usage is TRBV12-3 or TRBV12-4 and J usage is TRBJ2-3; tentatively, D is TRBD1 (5 bases). This CDR3 spans 14 amino acids. V was cut by 8 bases and J by 7 bases, with 19 bases left in between. The CDR3 region has the DNA TGTGCCAGCTCGAAGGGGAAGGGGTCACATACGCAGTATTTT. Protein product: CASSKGKGSHTQYF.

A few counts support this clonotype. This chain joins TRBV5-1 and TRBJ2-3; a possible D gene is TRBD1 (5 bases). The germline gives CDR1 SGHRS, CDR2 YFSETQ. The CDR3 contains 14 residues. Trimming removed 2 bases at V and 1 base at J, with 8 bases between. The CDR3 loop is CASSLGHRTDTQYF. The CDR3 DNA reads TGCGCCAGCAGCTTAGGACATCGCACAGATACGCAGTATTTT.

This clonotype turned up a few times. CDR3 region: CASSVDPFSEAFF. CDR3 coding DNA: TGTGCCAGCAGCGTAGATCCGTTTTCGGAAGCTTTCTTT. The chain employs TRBV9 and TRBJ1-1, with no clear D. The CDR3 totals 13 residues. Germline V gene data show CDR1 as SGDLS and CDR2 as YYNGEE. V lost 0 bases and J lost 8, with 11 bases in between.

This clonotype has a count of ten or more. This chain joins TRBV4-1 and TRBJ2-3; D gene unclear. This CDR3 is built from 17 residues. The V gene lost 5 bases and the J gene lost 6 bases, with 24 bases spanning the gap. Per the germline V gene, CDR1 is MGHRA and CDR2 is YSYEKL. The CDR3 DNA sequence: TGCGCCAGCAGCTCCTCCGGCCGGACGACCCTAGGGGATACGCAGTATTTT. Its translation: CASSSSGRTTLGDTQYF.

This clonotype showed up just a few times. The V call is TRBV12-3 or TRBV12-4, the J call TRBJ2-1; TRBD1 aligns across 10 bases. The J segment lost 9 bases and the V segment lost 3 bases, leaving 8 bases of the junction unmatched. The CDR3 extends over 15 amino acids. As DNA, the CDR3 is TGTGCCAGCAGTTTCGGTGCTGACAGGGGGCTTGAGCAGTTCTTC. Translation gives CASSFGADRGLEQFF.

Ten or more counts support this clonotype. This sequence joins TRBV4-1 and TRBJ2-5; 8 bases match TRBD2. This CDR3 contains 13 residues. Germline trimming cut 8 bases from V and 7 bases from J; bases unmatched to any gene: 9. CDR1 is MGHRA and CDR2 is YSYEKL in the germline V gene. CDR3 protein: CASWAGGLGTQYF. The CDR3 coding sequence is TGCGCCAGCTGGGCGGGAGGACTCGGGACCCAGTACTTC.

In this sample, this clonotype turned up a few times. V and J are TRBV12-3 or TRBV12-4 and TRBJ2-5; D may be TRBD1 (6 bases). There are 14 residues in the CDR3. Between the trimmed V and J ends, which lost 6 bases and 5 bases, there was a span of 16 bases. CDR3 in amino acids: CASRPKWGRETQYF. The CDR3 bases are TGTGCCAGCAGACCGAAATGGGGGCGGGAGACCCAGTACTTC.

This clonotype was counted between two and nine times. The rearrangement joins TRBV7-2 to TRBJ1-6; D gene ambiguous. The V gene's germline CDR1 is SGHTA and CDR2 FQGNSA. The CDR3 runs 14 residues. Trimming pared 2 bases from V and 7 bases from J, leaving 9 bases between. The CDR3 region is CASSLMVKNSPLHF. The DNA of the CDR3 is TGTGCCAGCAGCTTAATGGTCAAGAATTCACCCCTCCACTTT.

V usage is TRBV20-1 and J usage is TRBJ1-5; tentative D call: TRBD1 (5 bases). CDR3 length: 16 amino acids. The germline V and J ends were trimmed by 0 bases and 1 base, with 13 bases remaining between them. In germline, CDR1 is DFQATT, CDR2 SNEGSKA (reference sequence). The CDR3 DNA is TGCAGTGCTAGAGATTCCCTCCGGGACAGCAATCAGCCCCAGCATTTT. Protein product: CSARDSLRDSNQPQHF.

This clonotype turned up a few times. The V call is TRBV12-3 or TRBV12-4, the J call TRBJ2-6; D perhaps matches TRBD2 (6 bases). This CDR3 is built from 18 residues. V lost 6 bases, J lost 6 bases, and 24 bases lay in between. For the CDR3, the DNA is TGTGCCAGCAGGGAGGGGCTGATGTCCTCTGGGGCGGCCAACGTCCTGACTTTC. The encoded protein is CASREGLMSSGAANVLTF.

About this clonotype itself: A read error may produce the germline difference seen at one junction end. The rearrangement joins TRBV7-7 to TRBJ2-5; 10 bases fit TRBD2. Per the germline V gene, CDR1 is SSHAT and CDR2 is FNYEAQ (reference sequence). This CDR3 contains 17 residues. The CDR3 sequence is CASSPDPRLAGVETQYF. The CDR3 bases are TGTGCTAGCAGCCCAGACCCCAGACTAGCGGGTGTAGAGACCCAGTACTTC.

Note on this clonotype: With a much larger clone just one base away, this may be a read error. This sequence joins TRBV20-1 and TRBJ2-2; unclear D gene. The V gene's germline CDR1 is DFQATT and CDR2 SNEGSKA (reference sequence). This CDR3 is 11 amino acids long. CDR3 nucleotide sequence: TGCAGTCCTAGAGTGGCCGGGGAGCTGTTTTTT. Translation: CSPRVAGELFF.